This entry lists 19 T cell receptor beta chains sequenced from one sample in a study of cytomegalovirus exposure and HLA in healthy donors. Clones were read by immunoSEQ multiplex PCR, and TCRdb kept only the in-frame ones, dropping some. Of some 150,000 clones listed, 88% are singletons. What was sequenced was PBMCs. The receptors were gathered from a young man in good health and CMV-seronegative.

The CDR3 bases are TGTGCCAGTAGTATAAAGCGGAGGAGCTATGGCTACACCTTC. It codes for CASSIKRRSYGYTF. The chain is built from TRBV19 and TRBJ1-2; D is undetermined. The CDR3 totals 14 residues. V was shortened by 2 bases and J by 4 bases, with 11 bases between the two germline ends. Germline CDR1 is LNHDA and CDR2 is SQIVND (reference sequence).

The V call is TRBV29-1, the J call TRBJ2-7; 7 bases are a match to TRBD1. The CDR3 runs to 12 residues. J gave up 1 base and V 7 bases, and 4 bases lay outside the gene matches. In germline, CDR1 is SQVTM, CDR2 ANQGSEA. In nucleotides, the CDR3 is TGCAGCGGGGGGACAGATTCCTACGAGCAGTACTTC. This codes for CSGGTDSYEQYF.

CDR3 sequence reads: CASSLTSSYNEQFF. In DNA form, the CDR3 reads TGTGCCAGCAGTTTGACTAGCTCCTACAATGAGCAGTTCTTC. The chain uses TRBV27 and TRBJ2-1; D might be TRBD2 (6 bases). Trimming left V 3 bases short and J 0 bases short, with 6 bases between. This CDR3 contains 14 residues. Germline V gene data show CDR1 as MNHEY and CDR2 as SMNVEV (reference sequence).

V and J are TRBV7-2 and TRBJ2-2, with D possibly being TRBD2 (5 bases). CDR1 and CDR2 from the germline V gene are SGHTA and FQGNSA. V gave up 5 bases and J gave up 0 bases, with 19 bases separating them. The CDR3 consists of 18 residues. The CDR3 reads CASSDPVSERPNTGELFF. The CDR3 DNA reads TGTGCCAGCAGCGACCCGGTCTCGGAGCGGCCGAACACCGGGGAGCTGTTTTTT. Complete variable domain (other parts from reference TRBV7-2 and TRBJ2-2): GAGVSQSPSNKVTEKGKDVELRCDPISGHTALYWYRQSLGQGLEFLIYFQGNSAPDKSGLPSDRFSAERTGGSVSTLTIQRTQQEDSAVYLCASSDPVSERPNTGELFFGEGSRLTVL.

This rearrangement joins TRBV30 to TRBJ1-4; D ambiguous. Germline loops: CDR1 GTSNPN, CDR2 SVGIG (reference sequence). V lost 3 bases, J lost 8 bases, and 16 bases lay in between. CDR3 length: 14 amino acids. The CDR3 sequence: CAWSVSLSREKLFF. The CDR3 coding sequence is TGTGCCTGGAGCGTGTCCCTCTCCAGGGAAAAACTGTTTTTT.

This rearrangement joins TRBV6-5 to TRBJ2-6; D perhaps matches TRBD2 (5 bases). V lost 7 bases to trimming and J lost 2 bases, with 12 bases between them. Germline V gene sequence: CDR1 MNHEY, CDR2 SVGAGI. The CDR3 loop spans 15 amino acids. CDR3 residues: CASTAGSAGANVLTF. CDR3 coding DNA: TGTGCCAGCACGGCGGGTTCGGCTGGGGCCAACGTCCTGACTTTC.

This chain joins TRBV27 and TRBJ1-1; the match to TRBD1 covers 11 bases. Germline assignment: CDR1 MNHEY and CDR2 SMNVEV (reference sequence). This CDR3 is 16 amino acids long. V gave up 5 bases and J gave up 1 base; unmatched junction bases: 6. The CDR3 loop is CASSKDRGLGNTEAFF. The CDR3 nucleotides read TGTGCCAGCAGTAAGGACAGGGGGCTGGGGAACACTGAAGCTTTCTTT.

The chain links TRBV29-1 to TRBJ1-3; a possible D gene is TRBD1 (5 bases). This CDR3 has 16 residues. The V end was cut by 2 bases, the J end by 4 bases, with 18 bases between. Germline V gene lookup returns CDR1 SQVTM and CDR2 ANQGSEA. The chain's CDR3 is CSVEIQDTVTGNTIYF. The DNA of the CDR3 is TGCAGCGTTGAAATACAGGATACCGTAACCGGAAACACCATATATTTT.

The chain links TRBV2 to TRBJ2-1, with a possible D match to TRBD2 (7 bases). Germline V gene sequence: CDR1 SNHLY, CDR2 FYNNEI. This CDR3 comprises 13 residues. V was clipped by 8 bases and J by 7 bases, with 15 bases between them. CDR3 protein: CASEGGPGNEQFF. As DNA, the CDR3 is TGTGCCAGCGAGGGGGGGCCGGGGAATGAGCAGTTCTTC.

CDR3 nucleotide sequence: TGTGCCAGCAGCCTGGGACAGGGGGGACTTAACACTGAAGCTTTCTTT. This encodes CASSLGQGGLNTEAFF. The chain couples TRBV5-8 to TRBJ1-1, with 11 positions matching TRBD1. The V and J ends lost 4 bases and 2 bases, in that order; junction bases with no gene match: 7. The CDR3 runs 16 residues. Germline CDR1 is SGHTS and CDR2 is YDEGEE.

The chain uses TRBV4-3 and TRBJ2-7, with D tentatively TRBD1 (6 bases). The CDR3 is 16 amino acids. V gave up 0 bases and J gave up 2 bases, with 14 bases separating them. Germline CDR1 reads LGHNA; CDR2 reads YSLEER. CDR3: CASSQDLGAQPYEQYF. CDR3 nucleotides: TGCGCCAGCAGCCAAGATCTGGGGGCCCAGCCCTACGAGCAGTACTTC.

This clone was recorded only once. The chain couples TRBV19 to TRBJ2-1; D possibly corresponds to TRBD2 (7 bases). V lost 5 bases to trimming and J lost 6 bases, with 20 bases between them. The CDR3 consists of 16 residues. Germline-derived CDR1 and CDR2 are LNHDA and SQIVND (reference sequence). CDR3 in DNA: TGTGCCAGTAGTGGGTCGGAGGGGGGGCTAGGCAATGAGCAGTTCTTC. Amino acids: CASSGSEGGLGNEQFF.

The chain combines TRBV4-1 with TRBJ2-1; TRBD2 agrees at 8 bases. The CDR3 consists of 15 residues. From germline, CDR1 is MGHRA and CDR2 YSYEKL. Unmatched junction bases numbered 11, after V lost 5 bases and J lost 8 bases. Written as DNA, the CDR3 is TGCGCCAGCAGCGAAATTGGGACTAGTGTCGATGAGCAGTTCTTC. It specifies CASSEIGTSVDEQFF.

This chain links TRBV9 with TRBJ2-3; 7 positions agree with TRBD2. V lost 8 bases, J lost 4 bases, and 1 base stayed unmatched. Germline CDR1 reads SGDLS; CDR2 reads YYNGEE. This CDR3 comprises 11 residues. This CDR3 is CARTSADTQYF. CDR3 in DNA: TGTGCCAGAACTAGCGCAGATACGCAGTATTTT.

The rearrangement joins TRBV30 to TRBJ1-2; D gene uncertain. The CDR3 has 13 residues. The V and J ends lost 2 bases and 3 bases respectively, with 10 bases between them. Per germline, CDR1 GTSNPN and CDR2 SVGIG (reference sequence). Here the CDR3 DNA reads TGTGCCTGGAGTCGGGAAGGGCACTATGGCTACACCTTC. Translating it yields CAWSREGHYGYTF.

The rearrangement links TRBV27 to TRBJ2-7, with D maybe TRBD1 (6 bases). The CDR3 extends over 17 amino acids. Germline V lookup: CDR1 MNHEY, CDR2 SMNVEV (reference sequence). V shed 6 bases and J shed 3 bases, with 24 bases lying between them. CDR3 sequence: CASRSLRGKPDYYEQYV. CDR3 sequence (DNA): TGTGCCAGCAGGAGCTTAAGGGGGAAGCCTGACTACTACGAGCAGTACGTC.

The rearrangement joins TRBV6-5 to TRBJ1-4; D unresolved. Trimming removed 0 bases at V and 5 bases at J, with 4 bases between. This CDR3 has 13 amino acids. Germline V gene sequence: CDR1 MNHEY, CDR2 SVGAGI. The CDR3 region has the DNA TGTGCCAGCAGTTACTCGAGAAATGAAAAACTGTTTTTT. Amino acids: CASSYSRNEKLFF.

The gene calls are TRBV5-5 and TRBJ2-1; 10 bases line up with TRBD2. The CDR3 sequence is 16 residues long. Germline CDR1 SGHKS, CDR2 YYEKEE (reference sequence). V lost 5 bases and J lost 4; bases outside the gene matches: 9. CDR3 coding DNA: TGTGCCAGCAGTTCGGTTAGCGGGGGGCAATACAATGAGCAGTTCTTC. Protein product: CASSSVSGGQYNEQFF.

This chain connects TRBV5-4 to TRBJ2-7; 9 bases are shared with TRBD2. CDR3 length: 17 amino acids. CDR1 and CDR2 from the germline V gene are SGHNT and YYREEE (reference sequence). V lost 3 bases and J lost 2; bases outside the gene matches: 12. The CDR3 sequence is CASSWGEEREATYEQYF. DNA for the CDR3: TGTGCCAGCAGCTGGGGCGAGGAGCGGGAGGCTACCTACGAGCAGTACTTC.